This T cell receptor beta chain is drawn from a study of beta chain features in type 1 diabetes. The germline V gene has CDR1 MDHEN and CDR2 SYDVKM. The CDR3 has 16 residues. The V end lost 2 bases, the J end lost 1 base, and 9 bases lay between the germline ends. Heparinised blood was drawn once per donor, averaging around 110 mL. Of the isolated RNA, all was reverse transcribed, and so the sequenced material was expressed TCRB transcripts. Clones were read by immunoSEQ multiplex PCR, and TCRdb kept only the in-frame ones, dropping some. This sample has hundreds of thousands of clones, with roughly 16% found just once.

This receptor was obtained from a woman aged 18 to 35 in good health. The V call is TRBV28, the J call TRBJ2-6, with D hard to call. Input material: naive CD4+ T cells from blood. In DNA form, the CDR3 reads TGTGCCAGCAGTTTAAGTTTGAGGTCTGGGGCCAACGTCCTGACTTTC. Translated: CASSLSLRSGANVLTF.